This entry lists 13 T cell receptor beta chains sequenced from one sample in a study of T cells in Graves' hyperthyroidism and ophthalmopathy. TCR beta CDR3 region amplification was performed from RNA transcripts. First-round RT-PCR of the TCR CDR3 relied on the HTBI primer set. Via MiXCR, TCRdb re-called the multiplex PCR reads, giving one row per CDR3 protein. The repertoire holds roughly 720,000 distinct CDR3 sequences, with about 18% as singletons. Sequencing was done on a sample of blood. These receptors all stem from a man between 45 and 60 years old with Graves' hyperthyroidism.

This clonotype was observed a handful of times. The chain couples TRBV5-6 to TRBJ1-4, with 10 bases fitting TRBD1. This CDR3 has 15 amino acids. The junction had 8 bases not matched to a gene; V was cut back by 4 bases and J by 8 bases. Germline V CDR1 and CDR2: SGHDT, YYEEEE. This CDR3 is CASSDRQGAGEKLFF. The CDR3, as DNA: TGTGCCAGCAGCGATCGACAGGGGGCGGGAGAAAAACTGTTTTTT.

This clonotype was seen ten or more times. The chain recombines TRBV12-3 or TRBV12-4 with TRBJ2-1, with 10 bases matching TRBD2. V lost 2 bases, J lost 10 bases, and 5 bases stayed unmatched. There are 14 residues in the CDR3. The chain's CDR3 is CASSLRLAGGEQFF. CDR3 bases: TGTGCCAGCAGTTTAAGACTAGCGGGCGGAGAGCAGTTCTTC.

This clonotype was recorded many times. The chain has TRBV12-3 or TRBV12-4 and TRBJ2-5; 10 bases match TRBD1. The CDR3 runs to 19 residues. J lost 1 base, V lost 6 bases, and 17 bases had no gene match. The CDR3 protein is CASSPRVSGQGVAQETQYF. CDR3 nucleotide sequence: TGTGCCAGCAGCCCAAGGGTTTCAGGACAGGGGGTGGCCCAAGAGACCCAGTACTTC.

Notes on this clonotype: A single base separates this from a much larger clone, so it may be a read error. The V gene is TRBV3-1, the J gene TRBJ1-2, with 8 bases fitting TRBD1. This CDR3 comprises 14 residues. Germline lookup yields CDR1 LGHDT and CDR2 YNNKEL (reference sequence). CDR3 loop: CAISQGQANYGYTF. For the CDR3, the DNA is TGTGCCATCAGCCAGGGACAGGCTAACTATGGCTACACCTTC.

This clonotype has ten or more counts. In DNA form, the CDR3 reads TGTGCCAGCACCCCGGGACTAGCGGGGTCAGATGAGCAGTTCTTC. This codes for CASTPGLAGSDEQFF. V and J are TRBV28 and TRBJ2-1; 13 bases fit TRBD2. The ends lost 7 bases at V and 8 bases at J; junction bases unmatched: 8. Germline lookup yields CDR1 MDHEN and CDR2 SYDVKM. The CDR3 runs 15 residues.

A single count supports this clonotype. V usage is TRBV20-1 and J usage is TRBJ2-5; D assignment may be TRBD1 or TRBD2 (5 bases each). Germline V CDR1 and CDR2: DFQATT, SNEGSKA (reference sequence). CDR3 length equals 15 residues. In nucleotides, the CDR3 is TGCAGGACCCTCCAGGGATCGGGAATTGGTGAGACCCAGTACTTC. Residues: CRTLQGSGIGETQYF.

This clonotype was observed at least ten times. The chain has TRBV28 and TRBJ1-1; TRBD1 is a possible D gene (5 bases). The CDR3 is 14 amino acids. Germline CDR1 MDHEN, CDR2 SYDVKM. Trimming stripped 5 bases from V and 5 bases from J, with 15 bases between. DNA of the CDR3: TGTGCCAGCAGTCTTTTAGGGGAGGGGACTGAAGCTTTCTTT. Amino acid sequence: CASSLLGEGTEAFF.

This clonotype was picked up many times. The V gene is TRBV18, the J gene TRBJ1-2; D might be TRBD1 (5 bases). V was trimmed by 5 bases and J by 4 bases, leaving 17 bases between them. The CDR3 length is 15 residues. Germline V lookup: CDR1 KGHSH, CDR2 LQKENI. The CDR3 spells CASSSSTGVGYGYTF. The DNA for the CDR3 is TGTGCCAGCTCATCGTCAACGGGGGTCGGCTATGGCTACACCTTC.

This clonotype has ten or more counts. The chain combines TRBV20-1 with TRBJ2-5; 7 bases are a match to TRBD2. The CDR3 contains 15 residues. In germline, CDR1 is DFQATT, CDR2 SNEGSKA (reference sequence). J was trimmed by 2 bases and V by 6 bases; bases with no gene match: 12. The CDR3: CSAQLAARTQETQYF. CDR3 bases: TGCAGTGCCCAGCTAGCGGCAAGAACTCAAGAGACCCAGTACTTC.

This chain connects TRBV20-1 to TRBJ2-5; 7 nucleotides line up with TRBD2. The length of the CDR3 is 12 residues. Per the germline V gene, CDR1 is DFQATT and CDR2 is SNEGSKA (reference sequence). CDR3: CSIAGVQETQYF. CDR3 nucleotide sequence: TGCAGCATCGCGGGGGTCCAAGAGACCCAGTACTTC.

This clonotype has ten or more counts. The genes are TRBV7-2 and TRBJ2-4; D not certain. The V end lost 5 bases, the J end lost 9 bases, and 20 bases lay between the germline ends. The CDR3 spans 15 residues. The germline CDR1 and CDR2 sequences are SGHTA and FQGNSA. CDR3 protein: CASSPRPGVEPIQYF. CDR3 in DNA: TGTGCCAGCAGCCCGCGACCTGGGGTCGAGCCCATTCAGTACTTC.

In this sample, this clonotype turned up many times. The chain uses TRBV27 and TRBJ1-6, with unresolved D. Looked up from germline, CDR1 is MNHEY and CDR2 is SMNVEV (reference sequence). The CDR3 has 14 amino acids. V dropped 0 bases and J dropped 9 bases, with 9 bases sitting between them. This chain's CDR3 is CASSLSGLGSPLHF. CDR3 DNA sequence: TGTGCCAGCAGTTTATCAGGGCTGGGTTCACCCCTCCACTTT.

This clonotype occurred many times. The chain carries TRBV19 and TRBJ1-1, with D possibly being TRBD1 (5 bases). V dropped 9 bases and J dropped 1 base, with 18 bases sitting between them. This CDR3 is built from 15 residues. Germline loops: CDR1 LNHDA, CDR2 SQIVND (reference sequence). CDR3 region: CASRSGDAGNTEAFF. In DNA form, the CDR3 reads TGTGCCAGCCGAAGTGGGGACGCGGGGAACACTGAAGCTTTCTTT.